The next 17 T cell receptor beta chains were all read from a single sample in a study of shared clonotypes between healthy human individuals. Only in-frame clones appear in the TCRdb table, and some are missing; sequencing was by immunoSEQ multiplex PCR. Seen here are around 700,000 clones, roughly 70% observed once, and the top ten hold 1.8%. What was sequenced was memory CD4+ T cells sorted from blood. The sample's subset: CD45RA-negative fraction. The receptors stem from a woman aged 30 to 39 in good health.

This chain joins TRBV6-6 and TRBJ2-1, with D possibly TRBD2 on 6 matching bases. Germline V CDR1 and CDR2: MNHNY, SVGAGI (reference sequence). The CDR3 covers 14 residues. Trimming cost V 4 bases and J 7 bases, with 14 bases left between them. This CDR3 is CASSSGVYLNEQFF. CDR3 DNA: TGTGCCAGCAGTTCGGGGGTGTATTTGAATGAGCAGTTCTTC.

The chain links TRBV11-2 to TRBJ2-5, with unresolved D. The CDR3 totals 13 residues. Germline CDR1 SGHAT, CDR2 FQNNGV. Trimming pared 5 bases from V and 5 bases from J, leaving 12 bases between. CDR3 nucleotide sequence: TGTGCCAGCAGCCCCCGAATTAGGGAGACCCAGTACTTC. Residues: CASSPRIRETQYF.

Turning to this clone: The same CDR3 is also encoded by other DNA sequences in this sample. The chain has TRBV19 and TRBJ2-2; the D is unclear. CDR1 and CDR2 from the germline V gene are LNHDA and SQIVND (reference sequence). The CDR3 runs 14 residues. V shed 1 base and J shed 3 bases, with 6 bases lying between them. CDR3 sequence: CASSIVGDTGELFF. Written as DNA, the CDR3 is TGTGCCAGTAGTATAGTTGGTGACACCGGGGAGCTGTTTTTT.

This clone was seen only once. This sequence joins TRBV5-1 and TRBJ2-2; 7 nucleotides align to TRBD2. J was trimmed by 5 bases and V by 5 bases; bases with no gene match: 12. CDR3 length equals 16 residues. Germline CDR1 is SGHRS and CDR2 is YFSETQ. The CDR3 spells CASRPRGPGGTGELFF. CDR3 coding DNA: TGCGCCAGCAGGCCACGGGGTCCCGGGGGGACCGGGGAGCTGTTTTTT.

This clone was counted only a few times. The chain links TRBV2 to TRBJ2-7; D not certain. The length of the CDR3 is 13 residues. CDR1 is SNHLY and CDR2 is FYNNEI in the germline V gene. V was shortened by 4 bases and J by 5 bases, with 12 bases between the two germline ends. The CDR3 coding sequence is TGTGCCAGCAGTGTAGGCAGGACGAACGAGCAGTACTTC. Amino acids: CASSVGRTNEQYF.

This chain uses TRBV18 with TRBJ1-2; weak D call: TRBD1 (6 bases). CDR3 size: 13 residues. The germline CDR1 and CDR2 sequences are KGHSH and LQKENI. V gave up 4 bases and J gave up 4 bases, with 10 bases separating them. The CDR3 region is CASSLEQGYGYTF. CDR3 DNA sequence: TGTGCCAGCTCACTGGAACAGGGCTATGGCTACACCTTC.

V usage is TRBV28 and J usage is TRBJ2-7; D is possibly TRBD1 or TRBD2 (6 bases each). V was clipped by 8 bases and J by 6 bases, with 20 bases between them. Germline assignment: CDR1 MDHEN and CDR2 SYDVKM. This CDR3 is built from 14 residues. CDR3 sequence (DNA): TGTGCCAGCGGCGGACAGTTAGGGACTGGCGAGCAGTACTTC. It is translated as CASGGQLGTGEQYF.

The CDR3 DNA reads TGTGCCAGCTCGTCCGACTTGTTCCGGGGCAATCAGCCCCAGCATTTT. This gives the protein CASSSDLFRGNQPQHF. The chain carries TRBV18 and TRBJ1-5; no clear D gene. This CDR3 comprises 16 residues. Germline values: CDR1 KGHSH, CDR2 LQKENI. The germline V and J ends were trimmed by 6 bases and 2 bases, with 17 bases remaining between them.

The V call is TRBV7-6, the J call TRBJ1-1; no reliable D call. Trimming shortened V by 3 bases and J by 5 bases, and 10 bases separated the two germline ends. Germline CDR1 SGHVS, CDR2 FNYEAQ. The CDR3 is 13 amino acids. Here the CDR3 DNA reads TGTGCCAGCAGCTTCGACCTTCGGACTGAAGCTTTCTTT. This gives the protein CASSFDLRTEAFF. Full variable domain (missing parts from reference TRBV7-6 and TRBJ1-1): GAGVSQSPRYKVTKRGQDVALRCDPISGHVSLYWYRQALGQGPEFLTYFNYEAQQDKSGLPNDRFSAERPEGSISTLTIQRTEQRDSAMYRCASSFDLRTEAFFGQGTRLTVV.

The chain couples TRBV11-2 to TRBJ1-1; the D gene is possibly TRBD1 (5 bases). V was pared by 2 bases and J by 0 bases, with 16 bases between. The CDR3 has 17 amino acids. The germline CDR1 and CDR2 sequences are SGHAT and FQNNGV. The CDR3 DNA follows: TGTGCCAGCAGCTTACCCGGGGCAGGCAGGGTGAACACTGAAGCTTTCTTT. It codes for CASSLPGAGRVNTEAFF.

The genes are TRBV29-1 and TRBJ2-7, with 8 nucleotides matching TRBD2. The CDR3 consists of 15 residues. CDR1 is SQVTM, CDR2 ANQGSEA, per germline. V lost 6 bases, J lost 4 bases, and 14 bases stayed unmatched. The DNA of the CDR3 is TGCAGCGTGGGACTAGGAGAGGTCGCTGAGTACGAGCAGTACTTC. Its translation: CSVGLGEVAEYEQYF.

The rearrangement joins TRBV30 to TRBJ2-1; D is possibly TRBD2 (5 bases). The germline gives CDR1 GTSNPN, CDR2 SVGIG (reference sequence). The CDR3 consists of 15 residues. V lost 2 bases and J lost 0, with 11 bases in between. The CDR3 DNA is TGTGCCTGGAGTATGGACTCCGACTCCTACAATGAGCAGTTCTTC. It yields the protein CAWSMDSDSYNEQFF.

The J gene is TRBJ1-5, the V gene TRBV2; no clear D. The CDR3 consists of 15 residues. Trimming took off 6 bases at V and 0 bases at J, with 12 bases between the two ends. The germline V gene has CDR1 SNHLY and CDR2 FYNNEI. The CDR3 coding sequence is TGTGCCAGCAGGTGGTTAGAAAATAGCAATCAGCCCCAGCATTTT. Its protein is CASRWLENSNQPQHF.

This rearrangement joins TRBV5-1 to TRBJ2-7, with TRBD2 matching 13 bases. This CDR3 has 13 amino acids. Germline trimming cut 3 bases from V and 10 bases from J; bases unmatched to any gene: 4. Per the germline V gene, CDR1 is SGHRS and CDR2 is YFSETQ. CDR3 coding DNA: TGCGCCAGCAGCTCGGGACTAGCGGGACGACAGTACTTC. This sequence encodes CASSSGLAGRQYF.

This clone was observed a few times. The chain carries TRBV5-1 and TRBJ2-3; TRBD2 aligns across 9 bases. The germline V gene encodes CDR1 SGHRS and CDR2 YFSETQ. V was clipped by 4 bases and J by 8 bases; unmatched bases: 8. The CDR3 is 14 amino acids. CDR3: CASSRDTSGRTQYF. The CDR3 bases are TGCGCCAGCAGCCGAGATACTAGCGGGCGTACGCAGTATTTT.

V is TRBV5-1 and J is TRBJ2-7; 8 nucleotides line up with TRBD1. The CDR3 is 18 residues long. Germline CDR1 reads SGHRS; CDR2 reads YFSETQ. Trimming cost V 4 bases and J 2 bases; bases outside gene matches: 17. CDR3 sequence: CASSLGDRTGRFTYEQYF. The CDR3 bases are TGCGCCAGCAGCCTTGGGGACAGGACCGGGAGATTCACCTACGAGCAGTACTTC.

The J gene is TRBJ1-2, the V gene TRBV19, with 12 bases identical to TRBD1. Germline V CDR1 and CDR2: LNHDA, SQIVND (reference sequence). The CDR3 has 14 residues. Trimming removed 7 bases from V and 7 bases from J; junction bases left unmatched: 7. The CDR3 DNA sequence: TGTGCCAGTATCCCCGGGACAGGGGGCACTGGCTACACCTTC. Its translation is CASIPGTGGTGYTF.